This record concerns one T cell receptor beta chain sequence. Individuals drawn from 20 to 30 US areas were about 18 to 95 years old. The study counted Cohort 3 donors as recovered given two negative PCRs, clearance, or symptom resolution. The sample originates from a study of blood T cell repertoires in COVID-19. Sequenced by immunoSEQ multiplex PCR; TCRdb stores in-frame clones only, minus some. Altogether under 450,000 clones are present, more than 75% being singletons, with the ten largest covering 1.3%. V was trimmed by 5 bases and J by 1 base, leaving 10 bases between them. CDR1 SEHNR and CDR2 FQNEAQ come from the germline V gene (reference sequence). The CDR3 sequence is 14 residues long.

V gene TRBV7-9 combines with J gene TRBJ2-3; D remains unclear. The sample taken for sequencing was PBMCs or T cells enriched from blood (not recorded which). The TCR comes from a man aged 25 to 45 who had recovered from COVID-19. The CDR3 spells CASSPLSGTDTQYF. CDR3 sequence (DNA): TGTGCCAGCAGCCCCCTTTCCGGCACAGATACGCAGTATTTT.